This T cell receptor (beta chain) was found in a study of response to subunit inactivated influenza vaccine. Study results and limitations: The authors put forward the suggestion that each seasonal influenza vaccination may bring in only a limited number of new T cells.

Trimming stripped 0 bases from V and 5 bases from J, with 16 bases between. Per the germline V gene, CDR1 is SGHTA and CDR2 is FQGTGA. This CDR3 contains 16 residues. A single record per CDR3 protein comes from TCRdb applying MiXCR to the RT-PCR reads. The table lists roughly 760,000 distinct CDR3 sequences, around 21% of them singletons, with about 9.4% in the top ten. Details on this clonotype: The antigen remains unidentified.

The source is a man aged 45 to 65 who received an inactivated influenza vaccine. The V and J genes are TRBV7-3 and TRBJ2-5, with D possibly TRBD2 on 5 matching bases. Here the sequenced sample was PBMCs from blood, taken 5 days after vaccination. As DNA, the CDR3 is TGTGCCAGCAGCTTAACGTTTGGCGGTGTAGCGGAGACCCAGTACTTC. Its protein product is CASSLTFGGVAETQYF. Full variable domain (outside the CDR3, taken from reference TRBV7-3 and TRBJ2-5): GAGVSQTPSNKVTEKGKYVELRCDPISGHTALYWYRQSLGQGPEFLIYFQGTGAADDSGLPNDRFFAVRPEGSVSTLKIQRTERGDSAVYLCASSLTFGGVAETQYFGPGTRLLVL.